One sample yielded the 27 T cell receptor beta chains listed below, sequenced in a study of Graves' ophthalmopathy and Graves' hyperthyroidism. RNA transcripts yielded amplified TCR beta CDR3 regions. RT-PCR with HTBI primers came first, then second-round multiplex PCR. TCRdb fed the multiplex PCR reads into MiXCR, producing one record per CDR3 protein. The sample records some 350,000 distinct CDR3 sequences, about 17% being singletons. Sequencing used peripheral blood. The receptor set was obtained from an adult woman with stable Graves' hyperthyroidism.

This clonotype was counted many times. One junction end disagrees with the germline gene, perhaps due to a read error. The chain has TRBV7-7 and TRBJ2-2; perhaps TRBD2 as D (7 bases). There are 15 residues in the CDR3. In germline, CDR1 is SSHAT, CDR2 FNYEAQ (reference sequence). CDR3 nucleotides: TGTGCTAGCAGCCGCGGGGGCTCTAACACCGGGGAGCTGTTTTTT. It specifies CASSRGGSNTGELFF.

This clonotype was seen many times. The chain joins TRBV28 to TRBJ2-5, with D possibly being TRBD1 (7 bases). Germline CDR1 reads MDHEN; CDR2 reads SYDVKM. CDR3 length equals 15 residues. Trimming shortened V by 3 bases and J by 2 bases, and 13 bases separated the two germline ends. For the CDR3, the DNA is TGTGCCAGCAGTTTTGGAGGGACAGAACAAGAGACCCAGTACTTC. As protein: CASSFGGTEQETQYF.

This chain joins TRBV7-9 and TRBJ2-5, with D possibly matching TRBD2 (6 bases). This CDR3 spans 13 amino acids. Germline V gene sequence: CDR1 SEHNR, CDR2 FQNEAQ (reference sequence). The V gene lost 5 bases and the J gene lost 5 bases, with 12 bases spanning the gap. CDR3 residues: CASSRTSTETQYF. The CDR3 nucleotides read TGTGCCAGCAGCCGCACTAGCACGGAGACCCAGTACTTC.

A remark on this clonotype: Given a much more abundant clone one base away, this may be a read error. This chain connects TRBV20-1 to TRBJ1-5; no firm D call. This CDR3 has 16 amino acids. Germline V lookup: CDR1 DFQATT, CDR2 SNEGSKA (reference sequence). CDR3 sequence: CSARDGGGGGNQPQRF. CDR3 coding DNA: TGCAGTGCTAGAGATGGCGGTGGAGGCGGGAATCAGCCCCAGCGTTTT.

CDR3 amino acids: CASSLAQKEQYF. CDR3 DNA: TGTGCCAGCAGCTTAGCACAGAAAGAGCAGTACTTC. The chain recombines TRBV7-8 with TRBJ2-7; D not resolved. The germline V and J ends were trimmed by 0 bases and 7 bases, with 7 bases remaining between them. This CDR3 spans 12 amino acids. CDR1 is SGHVS, CDR2 FQNEAQ, per germline.

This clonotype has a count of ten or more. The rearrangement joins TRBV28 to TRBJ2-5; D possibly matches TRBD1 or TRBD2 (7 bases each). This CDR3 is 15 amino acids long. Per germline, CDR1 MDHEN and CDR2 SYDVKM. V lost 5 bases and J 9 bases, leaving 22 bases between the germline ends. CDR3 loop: CASSVDSTGRGAQYF. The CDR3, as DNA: TGTGCCAGCAGTGTGGATTCGACAGGGAGGGGGGCCCAGTACTTC.

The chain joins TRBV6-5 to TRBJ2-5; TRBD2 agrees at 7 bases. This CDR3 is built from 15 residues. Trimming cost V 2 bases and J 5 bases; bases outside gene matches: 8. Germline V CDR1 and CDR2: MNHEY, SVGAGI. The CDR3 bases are TGTGCCAGCAGTTACGGGCTAGCGGTTAGGGAGACCCAGTACTTC. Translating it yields CASSYGLAVRETQYF.

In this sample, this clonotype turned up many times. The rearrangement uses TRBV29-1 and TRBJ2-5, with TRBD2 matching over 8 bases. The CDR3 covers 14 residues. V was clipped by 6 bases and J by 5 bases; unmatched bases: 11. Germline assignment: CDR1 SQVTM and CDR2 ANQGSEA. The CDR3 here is CSVASGRGGETQYF. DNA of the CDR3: TGCAGCGTCGCAAGCGGGAGAGGGGGTGAGACCCAGTACTTC.

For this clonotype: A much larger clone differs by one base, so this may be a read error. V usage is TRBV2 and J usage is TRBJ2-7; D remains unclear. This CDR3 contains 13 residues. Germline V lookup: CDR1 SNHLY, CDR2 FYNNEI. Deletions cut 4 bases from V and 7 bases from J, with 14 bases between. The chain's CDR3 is CASSAFEGIEQYF. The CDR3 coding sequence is TGTGCCAGCAGTGCATTTGAAGGTATTGAGCAGTACTTC.

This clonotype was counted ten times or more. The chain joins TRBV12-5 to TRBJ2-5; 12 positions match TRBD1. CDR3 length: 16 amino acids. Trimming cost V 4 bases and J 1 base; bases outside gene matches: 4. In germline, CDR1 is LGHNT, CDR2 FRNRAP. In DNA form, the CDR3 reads TGTGCTAGTGGTTCCGGGACAGGGGGCATCCAAGAGACCCAGTACTTC. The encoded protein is CASGSGTGGIQETQYF.

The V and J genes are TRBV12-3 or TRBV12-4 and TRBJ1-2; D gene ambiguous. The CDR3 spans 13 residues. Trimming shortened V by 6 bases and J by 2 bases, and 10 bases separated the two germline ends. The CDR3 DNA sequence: TGTGCCAGCAGCCTGGGTGTAAACTATGGCTACACCTTC. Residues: CASSLGVNYGYTF.

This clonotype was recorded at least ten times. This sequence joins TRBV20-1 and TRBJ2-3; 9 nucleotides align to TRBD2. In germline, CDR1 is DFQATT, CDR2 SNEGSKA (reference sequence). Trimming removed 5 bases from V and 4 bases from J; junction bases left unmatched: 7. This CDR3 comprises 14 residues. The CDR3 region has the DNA TGCAGTGCTTACCCCGCGGGAGGGGCAGATACGCAGTATTTT. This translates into CSAYPAGGADTQYF.

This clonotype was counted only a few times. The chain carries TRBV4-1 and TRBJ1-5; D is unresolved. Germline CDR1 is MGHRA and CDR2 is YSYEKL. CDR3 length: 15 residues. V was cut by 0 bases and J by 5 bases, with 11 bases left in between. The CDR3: CASSQDPGPYQPQHF. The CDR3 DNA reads TGCGCCAGCAGCCAAGATCCGGGCCCATATCAGCCCCAGCATTTT.

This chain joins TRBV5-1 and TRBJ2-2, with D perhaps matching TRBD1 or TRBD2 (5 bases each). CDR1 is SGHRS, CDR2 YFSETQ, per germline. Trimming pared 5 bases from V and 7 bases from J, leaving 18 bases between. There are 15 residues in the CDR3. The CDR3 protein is CASSREGPGSGELFF. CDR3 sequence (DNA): TGCGCCAGCAGTCGCGAGGGGCCGGGCAGCGGGGAGCTGTTTTTT.

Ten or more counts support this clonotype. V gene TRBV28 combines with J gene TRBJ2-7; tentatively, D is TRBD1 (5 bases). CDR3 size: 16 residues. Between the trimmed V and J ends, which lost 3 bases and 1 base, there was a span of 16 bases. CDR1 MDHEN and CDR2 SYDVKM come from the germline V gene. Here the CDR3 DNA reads TGTGCCAGCAGTTTTATAGGCAGGGTAGGATCCTACGAGCAGTACTTC. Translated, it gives CASSFIGRVGSYEQYF.

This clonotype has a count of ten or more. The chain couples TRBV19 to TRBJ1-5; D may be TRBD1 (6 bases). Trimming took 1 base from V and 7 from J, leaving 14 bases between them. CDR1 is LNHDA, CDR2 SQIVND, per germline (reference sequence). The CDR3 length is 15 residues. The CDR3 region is CASSIALGGAQPQHF. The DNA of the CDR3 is TGTGCCAGTAGTATAGCCCTGGGGGGGGCGCAGCCCCAGCATTTT. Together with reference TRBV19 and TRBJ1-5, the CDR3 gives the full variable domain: DGGITQSPKYLFRKEGQNVTLSCEQNLNHDAMYWYRQDPGQGLRLIYYSQIVNDFQKGDIAEGYSVSREKKESFPLTVTSAQKNPTAFYLCASSIALGGAQPQHFGDGTRLSIL.

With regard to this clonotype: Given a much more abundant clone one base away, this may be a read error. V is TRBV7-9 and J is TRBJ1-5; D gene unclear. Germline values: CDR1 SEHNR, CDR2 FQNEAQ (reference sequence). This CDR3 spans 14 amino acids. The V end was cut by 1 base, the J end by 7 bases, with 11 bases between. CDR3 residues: CASSLGTRRQPQHF. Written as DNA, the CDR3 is TGTGCCAGCAGCTTAGGTACACGGAGGCAGCCCCAGCATTTT.

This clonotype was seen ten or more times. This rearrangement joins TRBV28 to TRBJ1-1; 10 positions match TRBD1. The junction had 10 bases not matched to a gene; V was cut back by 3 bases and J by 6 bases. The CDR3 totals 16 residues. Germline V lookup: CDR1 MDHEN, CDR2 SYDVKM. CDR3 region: CASSFPLRDRGSEAFF. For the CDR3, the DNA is TGTGCCAGCAGTTTCCCTCTAAGGGACAGGGGCTCTGAAGCTTTCTTT.

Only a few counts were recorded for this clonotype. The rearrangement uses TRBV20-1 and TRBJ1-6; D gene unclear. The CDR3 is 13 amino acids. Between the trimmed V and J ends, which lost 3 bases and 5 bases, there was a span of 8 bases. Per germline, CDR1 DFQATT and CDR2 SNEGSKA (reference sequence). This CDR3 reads CSASTTHNSPLHF. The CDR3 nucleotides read TGCAGTGCTAGCACAACCCATAATTCACCCCTCCACTTT.

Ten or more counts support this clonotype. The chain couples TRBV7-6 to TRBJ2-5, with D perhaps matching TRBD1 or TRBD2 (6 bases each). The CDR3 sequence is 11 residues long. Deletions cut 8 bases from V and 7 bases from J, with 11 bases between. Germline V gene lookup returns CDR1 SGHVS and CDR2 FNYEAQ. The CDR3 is CASGGLGTQYF. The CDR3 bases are TGTGCCAGCGGGGGGCTGGGGACCCAGTACTTC.

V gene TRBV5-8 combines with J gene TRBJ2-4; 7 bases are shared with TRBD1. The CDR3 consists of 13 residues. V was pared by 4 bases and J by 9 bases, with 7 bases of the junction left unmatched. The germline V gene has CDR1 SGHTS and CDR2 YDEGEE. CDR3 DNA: TGTGCCAGCAGCCCCGGACAGGCGGCCATTCAGTACTTC. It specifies CASSPGQAAIQYF.

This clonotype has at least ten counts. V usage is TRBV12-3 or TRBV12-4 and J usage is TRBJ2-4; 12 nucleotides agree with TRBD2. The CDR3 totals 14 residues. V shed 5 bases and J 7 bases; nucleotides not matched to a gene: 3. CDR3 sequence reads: CASSHGLAGNIQYF. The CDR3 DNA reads TGTGCCAGCAGTCACGGACTAGCGGGGAACATTCAGTACTTC.

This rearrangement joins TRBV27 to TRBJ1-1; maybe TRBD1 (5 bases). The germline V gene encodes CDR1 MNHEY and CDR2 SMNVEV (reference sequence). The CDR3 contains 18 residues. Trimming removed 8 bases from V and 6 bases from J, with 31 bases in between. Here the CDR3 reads CASAGGPGTSPNWPEAFF. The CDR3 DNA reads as TGTGCCAGCGCCGGTGGGCCCGGGACCTCTCCCAACTGGCCTGAAGCTTTCTTT.

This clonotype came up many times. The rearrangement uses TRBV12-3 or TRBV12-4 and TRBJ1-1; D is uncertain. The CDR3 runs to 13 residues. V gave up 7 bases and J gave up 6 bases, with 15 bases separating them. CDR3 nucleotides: TGTGCCAGCACCCTACGGGGAATCGCTGAAGCTTTCTTT. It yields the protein CASTLRGIAEAFF.

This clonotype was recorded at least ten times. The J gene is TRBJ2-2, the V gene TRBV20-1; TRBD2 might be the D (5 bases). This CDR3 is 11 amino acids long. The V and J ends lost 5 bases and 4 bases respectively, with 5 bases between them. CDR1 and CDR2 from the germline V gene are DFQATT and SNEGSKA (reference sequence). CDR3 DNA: TGCAGTGCTGGAGGCACCGGGGAGCTGTTTTTT. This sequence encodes CSAGGTGELFF.

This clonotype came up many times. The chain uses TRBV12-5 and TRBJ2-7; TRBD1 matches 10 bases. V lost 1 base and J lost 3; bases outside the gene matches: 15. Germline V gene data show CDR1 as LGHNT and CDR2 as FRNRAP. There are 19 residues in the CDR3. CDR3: CASGLAVWGYRDRGYEQYF. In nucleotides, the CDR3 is TGTGCTAGTGGTTTGGCCGTATGGGGGTACCGGGACAGGGGCTACGAGCAGTACTTC.

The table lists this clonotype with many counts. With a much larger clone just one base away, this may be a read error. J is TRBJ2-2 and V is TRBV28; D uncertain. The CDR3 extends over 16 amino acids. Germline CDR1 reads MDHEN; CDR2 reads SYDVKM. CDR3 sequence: CASRPLRASNTWELFF. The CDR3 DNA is TGTGCCAGCCGTCCCTTACGGGCGTCAAACACCTGGGAGCTGTTTTTT.